Shown below are 29 T cell receptor beta chains from a single sample sequenced in a study of Ad26.COV2.S vaccination and SARS-CoV-2 variants (dated by TCRdb to the early 2020s). The library was produced with the immunoSEQ multiplex PCR assay. Here the immuneACCESS table is served through TCRdb, limited to in-frame sequences with V and J called. Missing clones are a known gap in these copies; in checked studies unresolved V genes cover under half, and the rest lacks a known reason. A total of approximately 410,000 clones appear in this sample, about 90% of them only once. Jointly, the top ten make up around 1.8% of the sample. The treatment or condition label for this specimen denotes: roughly 19 received Ad26.COV2.S at low or high dose, single or two shots; several received placebo; per-sample allocation not given. For vaccine and placebo recipients, the sequenced repertoires came from samples collected on day 63 after the first injection.

The sequencing here drew on peripheral blood, taken in a trial of Ad26.COV2.S vaccine versus placebo. Receptors originate from a person aged 18 to 65 who received the Ad26.COV2.S COVID-19 vaccine or a placebo.

The V call is TRBV18, the J call TRBJ1-2, with 10 positions matching TRBD1. CDR3 size: 14 residues. Germline V gives CDR1 KGHSH, CDR2 LQKENI. Trimming cost V 7 bases and J 2 bases; bases outside gene matches: 4. DNA of the CDR3: TGTGCCAGCTTACGGACAGGGGGGAACTATGGCTACACCTTC. Translating gives CASLRTGGNYGYTF.

This chain joins TRBV30 and TRBJ1-1; the D is unclear. The CDR3 extends over 14 amino acids. The V gene's germline CDR1 is GTSNPN and CDR2 SVGIG (reference sequence). Trimming removed 2 bases from V and 3 bases from J, with 13 bases in between. CDR3 in amino acids: CAWSSGFMDTEAFF. CDR3 DNA sequence: TGTGCCTGGAGTTCGGGGTTCATGGACACTGAAGCTTTCTTT.

The V and J genes are TRBV27 and TRBJ1-1; no clear D. Germline CDR1 and CDR2: MNHEY and SMNVEV (reference sequence). Deletions cut 5 bases from V and 3 bases from J, with 10 bases between. This CDR3 is built from 13 residues. Here the CDR3 DNA reads TGTGCCAGCAGTGAGATCGGCCACACTGAAGCTTTCTTT. Encoded protein: CASSEIGHTEAFF.

The chain is built from TRBV14 and TRBJ2-7; D assignment may be TRBD1 or TRBD2 (5 bases each). The CDR3 is made up of 15 amino acids. From germline, CDR1 is SGHDN and CDR2 FVKESK. V was trimmed by 0 bases and J by 2 bases, leaving 11 bases between them. CDR3 in amino acids: CASSQEAGRAYEQYF. The CDR3 DNA follows: TGTGCCAGCAGCCAAGAAGCAGGGCGGGCCTACGAGCAGTACTTC.

The chain combines TRBV11-2 with TRBJ1-2; TRBD1 might be the D (6 bases). Germline values: CDR1 SGHAT, CDR2 FQNNGV. Trimming shortened V by 3 bases and J by 3 bases, and 11 bases separated the two germline ends. The CDR3 covers 14 residues. CDR3 region: CASSFSGGHYGYTF. The CDR3, as DNA: TGTGCCAGCAGCTTTTCGGGGGGGCACTATGGCTACACCTTC.

The chain joins TRBV10-1 to TRBJ2-3; perhaps TRBD2 as D (6 bases). Trimming removed 3 bases at V and 5 bases at J, with 6 bases between. CDR1 WNHNN and CDR2 SYGVQD come from the germline V gene (reference sequence). This CDR3 is 12 amino acids long. The CDR3 region is CASSEAGDTQYF. CDR3 DNA sequence: TGCGCCAGCAGTGAAGCGGGAGATACGCAGTATTTT.

The chain links TRBV4-3 to TRBJ2-3; 10 bases agree with TRBD2. This CDR3 has 16 residues. Losses at the gene ends were 2 bases for V and 6 bases for J; bases not matched to a gene: 8. Germline V CDR1 and CDR2: LGHNA, YSLEER. The CDR3 spells CASSQLQAGGRDTQYF. The CDR3 nucleotides read TGCGCCAGCAGCCAACTCCAAGCGGGGGGGCGGGATACGCAGTATTTT.

The chain is built from TRBV18 and TRBJ1-3; no reliable D call. V lost 5 bases and J 6 bases, leaving 5 bases between the germline ends. This CDR3 spans 11 amino acids. Germline V gives CDR1 KGHSH, CDR2 LQKENI. The chain's CDR3 is CASSTLNTIYF. The DNA for the CDR3 is TGTGCCAGCTCAACGTTAAACACCATATATTTT.

In this sample, this clone turned up a few times. The chain couples TRBV4-1 to TRBJ2-2; 11 bases match TRBD2. This CDR3 region has 16 residues. With 4 bases clipped from V and 6 bases from J, the junction kept 7 bases outside the gene matches. Germline V lookup: CDR1 MGHRA, CDR2 YSYEKL. CDR3 bases: TGCGCCAGCAGCCCCGGGACTAGCGGAAGGGCCGGGGAGCTGTTTTTT. This translates into CASSPGTSGRAGELFF.

The chain has TRBV29-1 and TRBJ1-3, with TRBD1 matching over 10 bases. The germline V gene encodes CDR1 SQVTM and CDR2 ANQGSEA. V trimming: 3 bases; J trimming: 3 bases; junction bases outside the gene matches: 5. The CDR3 spans 15 residues. CDR3 loop: CSVEGTGAGGNTIYF. DNA for the CDR3: TGCAGCGTTGAGGGGACAGGGGCGGGTGGAAACACCATATATTTT.

J is TRBJ2-1 and V is TRBV4-3, with D perhaps TRBD1 (6 bases). Germline CDR1 is LGHNA and CDR2 is YSLEER. Between the trimmed V and J ends, which lost 4 bases and 0 bases, there was a span of 10 bases. The CDR3 extends over 15 amino acids. Here the CDR3 reads CASSPRDTSYNEQFF. DNA of the CDR3: TGCGCCAGCAGCCCCCGGGACACCTCCTACAATGAGCAGTTCTTC.

This chain links TRBV3-1 (or the pseudogene TRBV3-2) with TRBJ2-4; possibly TRBD1 for D (6 bases). Germline CDR1 reads LGHDT; CDR2 reads YNNKEL (reference sequence). The CDR3 is made up of 15 amino acids. The V and J ends lost 6 bases and 1 base respectively, with 13 bases between them. In DNA, the CDR3 is TGTGCCAGCAGGGGTGGGGGCGCGGCCAAAAACATTCAGTACTTC. Translating it yields CASRGGGAAKNIQYF.

This clone was recorded once. V usage is TRBV19 and J usage is TRBJ1-1, with no clear D. Germline CDR1 LNHDA, CDR2 SQIVND (reference sequence). This CDR3 comprises 14 residues. The V and J ends lost 0 bases and 8 bases respectively, with 13 bases between them. Here the CDR3 DNA reads TGTGCCAGTAGTATAGATCCTCGACTGAGAGAAGCTTTCTTT. Translated: CASSIDPRLREAFF.

The V gene is TRBV7-8, the J gene TRBJ1-2; 7 bases line up with TRBD1. Losses at the gene ends were 5 bases for V and 7 bases for J; bases not matched to a gene: 7. Germline V gives CDR1 SGHVS, CDR2 FQNEAQ. The CDR3 is 13 residues long. DNA of the CDR3: TGTGCCAGCAGCGCGACAGGGCGGAGTGGCTACACCTTC. Translated: CASSATGRSGYTF.

This clone was seen only once. The chain uses TRBV13 and TRBJ2-1; D may be TRBD1 (5 bases). V gave up 5 bases and J gave up 1 base, with 15 bases separating them. In germline, CDR1 is PRHDT, CDR2 FYEKMQ (reference sequence). This CDR3 has 16 amino acids. The CDR3 region has the DNA TGTGCCAGCAGCCAAATGGGCCCAGGGTCCTACAATGAGCAGTTCTTC. Translated, it gives CASSQMGPGSYNEQFF.

This clone was recorded once. The chain uses TRBV11-2 and TRBJ2-7; 9 nucleotides agree with TRBD1. The CDR3 runs 16 residues. Germline assignment: CDR1 SGHAT and CDR2 FQNNGV. The ends lost 3 bases at V and 2 bases at J; junction bases unmatched: 8. The chain's CDR3 is CASSLTDRGLTYEQYF. The CDR3 nucleotides are TGTGCCAGCAGCTTGACGGACAGGGGATTGACCTACGAGCAGTACTTC.

V is TRBV7-8 and J is TRBJ1-1; TRBD1 might be the D (5 bases). The CDR3 spans 19 residues. Germline assignment: CDR1 SGHVS and CDR2 FQNEAQ. V was cut by 0 bases and J by 1 base, with 21 bases left in between. As DNA, the CDR3 is TGTGCCAGCAGCTTAGCGCTCGGCTCCTGGGGCGGTGAGAACACTGAAGCTTTCTTT. Translated: CASSLALGSWGGENTEAFF.

The chain recombines TRBV19 with TRBJ1-2; D uncertain. This CDR3 contains 14 residues. Trimming took 3 bases from V and 2 from J, leaving 10 bases between them. Germline CDR1 LNHDA, CDR2 SQIVND (reference sequence). In DNA, the CDR3 is TGTGCCAGTAGTATTAGACGTCGCAACTATGGCTACACCTTC. It yields the protein CASSIRRRNYGYTF.

The chain is built from TRBV21-1 and TRBJ1-4. TRBV21-1 is classified as a pseudogene. The CDR3 runs to 19 residues. The CDR3 bases are TGTGCCAGCATCGAACCGGGACGGAGGAGAATAGCAACTAATGAAAAACTGTTTTTT. It yields the protein CASIEPGRRRIATNEKLFF.

This clone was seen only once. The chain carries TRBV3-1 (or the pseudogene TRBV3-2) and TRBJ2-1, with 9 bases that match TRBD2. Germline V gene lookup returns CDR1 LGHDT and CDR2 YNNKEL (reference sequence). The length of the CDR3 is 15 residues. The junction had 9 bases not matched to a gene; V was cut back by 4 bases and J by 8 bases. In DNA, the CDR3 is TGTGCCAGCAGCCTTTGGCGGGGGGGCCACGATGAGCAGTTCTTC. Residues: CASSLWRGGHDEQFF.

The chain recombines TRBV19 with TRBJ1-1; D not certain. Trimming stripped 3 bases from V and 0 bases from J, with 5 bases between. This CDR3 spans 13 amino acids. CDR1 LNHDA and CDR2 SQIVND come from the germline V gene (reference sequence). In DNA form, the CDR3 reads TGTGCCAGTAGTATGACACTGAACACTGAAGCTTTCTTT. It yields the protein CASSMTLNTEAFF.

J is TRBJ2-6 and V is TRBV4-3, with D perhaps matching TRBD1 (5 bases). Germline values: CDR1 LGHNA, CDR2 YSLEER. V was trimmed by 2 bases and J by 0 bases, leaving 8 bases between them. The CDR3 runs to 16 residues. The CDR3 is CASSQTGSSGANVLTF. CDR3 in DNA: TGCGCCAGCAGCCAAACAGGATCCTCTGGGGCCAACGTCCTGACTTTC.

The rearrangement links TRBV28 to TRBJ2-7, with 7 bases aligning to TRBD1. V dropped 6 bases and J dropped 2; count of bases not matched to a gene: 7. CDR3 size: 14 residues. CDR1 is MDHEN and CDR2 is SYDVKM in the germline V gene. This CDR3 reads CASRKQGWAYEQYF. The CDR3, as DNA: TGTGCCAGCAGAAAACAGGGGTGGGCCTACGAGCAGTACTTC.

CDR3: CASSWTGTNEKLFF. The CDR3, as DNA: TGCGCCAGCAGCTGGACAGGGACTAATGAAAAACTGTTTTTT. The gene calls are TRBV5-1 and TRBJ1-4; 8 bases are shared with TRBD1. Germline CDR1 is SGHRS and CDR2 is YFSETQ. V lost 3 bases and J lost 2; bases outside the gene matches: 0. This CDR3 has 14 amino acids.

The V and J genes are TRBV4-1 and TRBJ1-4; unclear D gene. The ends were cut back, 0 bases at V and 5 bases at J, with 10 bases in the middle. Germline V gene data show CDR1 as MGHRA and CDR2 as YSYEKL. This CDR3 comprises 15 residues. The CDR3, as DNA: TGCGCCAGCAGCCAAGATCCCCAAGAGAATGAAAAACTGTTTTTT. It codes for CASSQDPQENEKLFF.

The chain joins TRBV5-1 to TRBJ2-1, with 7 bases matching TRBD2. This CDR3 spans 16 amino acids. Germline V gives CDR1 SGHRS, CDR2 YFSETQ. The V segment lost 2 bases and the J segment 2 bases; nucleotides outside the gene matches: 7. The CDR3 loop reads CASSFWGDYTYNEQFF. CDR3 sequence (DNA): TGCGCCAGCAGCTTCTGGGGGGACTATACCTACAATGAGCAGTTCTTC.

The V and J genes are TRBV23-1 and TRBJ2-1, with 9 bases that match TRBD1. TRBV23-1 is designated an ORF whose function remains uncertain. The CDR3 runs 16 residues. Losses at the gene ends were 3 bases for V and 5 bases for J; bases not matched to a gene: 8. DNA of the CDR3: TGCGCCAGCAGTCACCGCCGGGACAGGGCCCACAATGAGCAGTTCTTC. As protein: CASSHRRDRAHNEQFF.

The chain carries TRBV6-1 and TRBJ1-5, with 7 nucleotides matching TRBD1. The CDR3 is 16 amino acids. With V trimmed by 4 bases and J by 3 bases, 9 bases remained unmatched. Germline loops: CDR1 MNHNS, CDR2 SASEGT. CDR3 loop: CASSAWRGQFNQPQHF. CDR3 DNA: TGTGCCAGCAGTGCGTGGCGGGGACAGTTCAATCAGCCCCAGCATTTT.

The genes are TRBV6-6 and TRBJ1-1; the D is unclear. Germline CDR1 MNHNY, CDR2 SVGAGI (reference sequence). V was pared by 2 bases and J by 2 bases, with 15 bases between. This CDR3 comprises 16 residues. CDR3 in amino acids: CASSYKRLRRNTEAFF. For the CDR3, the DNA is TGTGCCAGCAGTTACAAGCGCCTCCGGCGTAACACTGAAGCTTTCTTT.